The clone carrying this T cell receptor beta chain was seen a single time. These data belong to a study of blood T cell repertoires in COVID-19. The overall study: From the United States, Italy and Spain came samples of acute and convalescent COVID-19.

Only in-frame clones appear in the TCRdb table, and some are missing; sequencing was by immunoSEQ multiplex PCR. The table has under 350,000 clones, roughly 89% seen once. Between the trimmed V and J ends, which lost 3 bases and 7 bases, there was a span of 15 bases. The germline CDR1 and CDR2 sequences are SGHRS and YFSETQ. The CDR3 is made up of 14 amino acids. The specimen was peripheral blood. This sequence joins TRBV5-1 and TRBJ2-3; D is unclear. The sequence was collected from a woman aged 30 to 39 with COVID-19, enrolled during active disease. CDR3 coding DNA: TGCGCCAGCAGCTCCGGCGAGGCCGGAAATACGCAGTATTTT. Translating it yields CASSSGEAGNTQYF.